The following is a T cell receptor beta chain sequence with its context. It was with a sample-barcoded 5' primer and a J-beta primer mix that a second PCR of roughly 6 to 12 cycles was run. TCRdb reanalysed the 5' RACE reads using MiXCR and keeps one entry per CDR3 protein. The table includes approximately 940,000 distinct CDR3 sequences, around 46% detected once. Germline loops: CDR1 MDHEN, CDR2 SYDVKM. The CDR3 totals 15 residues. V was trimmed by 4 bases and J by 2 bases, leaving 15 bases between them. This specimen comes from a study of blood T cells in healthy people across ages. This chain uses TRBV28 with TRBJ2-7; D may be TRBD1 or TRBD2 (6 bases each). Specimen: blood. The receptor's source is a man younger than 40 in good health. CDR3 region: CASSSRGGPPYEQYF. The DNA of the CDR3 is TGTGCCAGCAGTTCCCGAGGGGGGCCTCCCTACGAGCAGTACTTC.